The 22 T cell receptor beta chains in this list originate from one sample, sequenced in a study of shared clonotypes between healthy human individuals. Using immunoSEQ multiplex PCR, the repertoire was profiled, and TCRdb retains in-frame clones only, with some absent. The sample comprises some 2,400,000 clones, approximately 95% of which are singletons, and around 0.13% rests with the top ten. Input material: naive CD4+ T cells sorted from blood. Subset indicated: CD45RA+ positively selected. All receptors come from a man aged 18 to 30 in good health.

The chain couples TRBV10-3 to TRBJ2-4; D is possibly TRBD1 (6 bases). This CDR3 contains 15 residues. V dropped 4 bases and J dropped 4 bases, with 14 bases sitting between them. Germline V gives CDR1 ENHRY, CDR2 SYGVKD. CDR3 loop: CAISGTAKPKNIQYF. In DNA form, the CDR3 reads TGTGCCATCAGTGGGACAGCCAAGCCTAAAAACATTCAGTACTTC.

The rearrangement joins TRBV5-4 to TRBJ2-2; D possibly uses TRBD1 or TRBD2 (5 bases each). The V end lost 3 bases, the J end lost 9 bases, and 21 bases lay between the germline ends. The CDR3 sequence is 16 residues long. Germline V CDR1 and CDR2: SGHNT, YYREEE (reference sequence). In DNA, the CDR3 is TGTGCCAGCAGCTCGTCCGGGACCGCCTCAAAGTGGGAGCTGTTTTTT. As protein: CASSSSGTASKWELFF.

The CDR3 DNA follows: TGTGCCAGCAGCCCAACCCCTTTGGCGGGGGGGAATGAGCAGTTCTTC. Translation gives CASSPTPLAGGNEQFF. This chain connects TRBV6-4 to TRBJ2-1; 9 bases fit TRBD2. The V segment lost 6 bases and the J segment 7 bases; nucleotides outside the gene matches: 13. This CDR3 spans 16 amino acids. Germline V gene lookup returns CDR1 MRHNA and CDR2 SNTAGT.

The chain carries TRBV15 and TRBJ1-6; maybe TRBD1 (6 bases). Trimming left V 6 bases short and J 7 bases short, with 13 bases between. This CDR3 is built from 14 residues. Per germline, CDR1 LNHNV and CDR2 YYDKDF (reference sequence). CDR3 residues: CATSLTGLNSPLHF. CDR3 bases: TGTGCCACCAGTCTAACAGGGTTAAATTCACCCCTCCACTTT.

This chain connects TRBV6-1 to TRBJ1-5, with D tentatively TRBD1 (5 bases). The CDR3 length is 14 residues. CDR1 and CDR2 (germline): MNHNS, SASEGT. The V end was cut by 7 bases, the J end by 3 bases, with 13 bases between. Here the CDR3 DNA reads TGTGCCAGCATGTCCCCGGGACCCAATCAGCCCCAGCATTTT. Encoded protein: CASMSPGPNQPQHF.

The chain combines TRBV9 with TRBJ2-2; D may be TRBD1 (5 bases). Germline assignment: CDR1 SGDLS and CDR2 YYNGEE. Trimming stripped 4 bases from V and 4 bases from J, with 14 bases between. The CDR3 spans 15 residues. The CDR3 here is CASSRQGVSTGELFF. CDR3 sequence (DNA): TGTGCCAGCAGCCGGCAGGGTGTCAGCACCGGGGAGCTGTTTTTT. The whole variable domain, remainder taken from reference TRBV9 and TRBJ2-2, is DSGVTQTPKHLITATGQRVTLRCSPRSGDLSVYWYQQSLDQGLQFLIQYYNGEERAKGNILERFSAQQFPDLHSELNLSSLELGDSALYFCASSRQGVSTGELFFGEGSRLTVL.

The chain combines TRBV30 with TRBJ1-1, with a weak D call TRBD1 (6 bases). Germline V lookup: CDR1 GTSNPN, CDR2 SVGIG (reference sequence). The length of the CDR3 is 12 residues. Trimming took off 6 bases at V and 4 bases at J, with 12 bases between the two ends. In DNA, the CDR3 is TGTGCCTGTCGTGAGGACAGCACTGAAGCTTTCTTT. Amino acids: CACREDSTEAFF.

V usage is TRBV7-3 and J usage is TRBJ2-6; D gene unclear. The V gene lost 5 bases and the J gene lost 0 bases, with 20 bases spanning the gap. CDR1 is SGHTA and CDR2 is FQGTGA in the germline V gene. CDR3 size: 19 residues. The CDR3 loop reads CASSQDPWTAHSGANVLTF. The CDR3 DNA reads as TGTGCCAGCAGCCAAGATCCGTGGACGGCGCACTCTGGGGCCAACGTCCTGACTTTC.

This clone was recorded only once. The CDR3 bases are TGTGCCAGCAGCTTCGGAGGGGGCGATGAAAAACTGTTTTTT. Translating it yields CASSFGGGDEKLFF. This chain links TRBV11-2 with TRBJ1-4; 7 bases are shared with TRBD1. This CDR3 has 14 amino acids. Germline V gene data show CDR1 as SGHAT and CDR2 as FQNNGV. V trimming: 3 bases; J trimming: 6 bases; junction bases outside the gene matches: 4.

The V call is TRBV30, the J call TRBJ2-5; 9 bases line up with TRBD1. The CDR3 has 13 residues. J was trimmed by 6 bases and V by 6 bases; bases with no gene match: 8. CDR1 and CDR2 from the germline V gene are GTSNPN and SVGIG (reference sequence). The chain's CDR3 is CACGQGLAKTQYF. The CDR3 coding sequence is TGTGCCTGCGGACAGGGGCTTGCGAAGACCCAGTACTTC.

The chain joins TRBV18 to TRBJ1-4; maybe TRBD1 (5 bases). V lost 3 bases to trimming and J lost 5 bases, with 10 bases between them. Per the germline V gene, CDR1 is KGHSH and CDR2 is LQKENI. This CDR3 spans 14 amino acids. CDR3 coding DNA: TGTGCCAGCTCACCCGTGAGGGACAATGAAAAACTGTTTTTT. As protein: CASSPVRDNEKLFF.

The chain recombines TRBV5-6 with TRBJ2-2; D remains unclear. The CDR3 runs 15 residues. V was cut by 0 bases and J by 1 base, with 7 bases left in between. CDR1 and CDR2 (germline): SGHDT, YYEEEE. CDR3 residues: CASSLGSKNTGELFF. The CDR3 DNA sequence: TGTGCCAGCAGCTTGGGCAGTAAGAACACCGGGGAGCTGTTTTTT.

The chain uses TRBV30 and TRBJ1-2, with 7 bases fitting TRBD1. Per the germline V gene, CDR1 is GTSNPN and CDR2 is SVGIG (reference sequence). The CDR3 is made up of 15 amino acids. The V and J ends lost 3 bases and 4 bases, in that order; junction bases with no gene match: 11. In nucleotides, the CDR3 is TGTGCCTGGAGATCCAGGGGGAGTTTACCCTATGGCTACACCTTC. Translating it yields CAWRSRGSLPYGYTF.

CDR3 in amino acids: CASRSSGTSGVEQYF. CDR3 in DNA: TGTGCCAGCAGGTCCTCCGGGACTAGCGGCGTCGAGCAGTACTTC. V and J are TRBV6-5 and TRBJ2-7; TRBD2 aligns across 11 bases. The ends lost 6 bases at V and 6 bases at J; junction bases unmatched: 10. This CDR3 comprises 15 residues. Germline CDR1 reads MNHEY; CDR2 reads SVGAGI.

The chain couples TRBV2 to TRBJ2-7; the D is unclear. The V end lost 2 bases, the J end lost 7 bases, and 6 bases lay between the germline ends. The CDR3 sequence is 11 residues long. Germline loops: CDR1 SNHLY, CDR2 FYNNEI. The CDR3 DNA is TGTGCCAGCAGTGAATTGGGTGAGCAGTACTTC. Protein: CASSELGEQYF.

Regarding this clone: This sample also contains other DNA sequences that code for the same CDR3. This chain connects TRBV15 to TRBJ1-1; TRBD1 matches at 8 bases. There are 14 residues in the CDR3. Germline V gene lookup returns CDR1 LNHNV and CDR2 YYDKDF (reference sequence). J was trimmed by 0 bases and V by 3 bases; bases with no gene match: 0. The CDR3 nucleotides read TGTGCCACCAGCAGGGACAGGGTGAACACTGAAGCTTTCTTT. This codes for CATSRDRVNTEAFF.

This chain links TRBV2 with TRBJ2-2, with a possible D match to TRBD1 (6 bases). Germline CDR1 is SNHLY and CDR2 is FYNNEI. Trimming left V 7 bases short and J 3 bases short, with 12 bases between. The CDR3 has 14 residues. CDR3 nucleotides: TGTGCCAGCATCAGGGGCGGCGACACCGGGGAGCTGTTTTTT. Translation gives CASIRGGDTGELFF. The full variable domain, rest sourced from reference TRBV2 and TRBJ2-2, is EPEVTQTPSHQVTQMGQEVILRCVPISNHLYFYWYRQILGQKVEFLVSFYNNEISEKSEIFDDQFSVERPDGSNFTLKIRSTKLEDSAMYFCASIRGGDTGELFFGEGSRLTVL.

This sequence joins TRBV6-1 and TRBJ2-1; the match to TRBD2 covers 7 bases. The CDR3 consists of 13 residues. CDR1 is MNHNS and CDR2 is SASEGT in the germline V gene. The trim removed 3 bases at V and 7 bases at J, leaving 3 bases unmatched. The CDR3 DNA reads TGTGCCAGCAGTGACCAGCGGGGTAATGAGCAGTTCTTC. Protein: CASSDQRGNEQFF.

The V and J genes are TRBV4-1 and TRBJ2-2; the D is unclear. Germline V gene lookup returns CDR1 MGHRA and CDR2 YSYEKL. V was pared by 3 bases and J by 0 bases, with 14 bases between. The CDR3 runs to 17 residues. CDR3: CASSQWPGSSNTGELFF. As DNA, the CDR3 is TGCGCCAGCAGCCAGTGGCCCGGCTCTTCGAACACCGGGGAGCTGTTTTTT.

The chain recombines TRBV7-9 with TRBJ2-3; 10 bases agree with TRBD2. Trimming at V came to 2 bases and at J to 6 bases, leaving 8 bases not matched to a gene. This CDR3 region has 16 residues. The germline V gene encodes CDR1 SEHNR and CDR2 FQNEAQ (reference sequence). For the CDR3, the DNA is TGTGCCAGCAGCTTATTCCTAGCGGGAGCAGCGGATACGCAGTATTTT. This sequence encodes CASSLFLAGAADTQYF. Supplemented by reference TRBV7-9 and TRBJ2-3, the full variable domain reads DTGVSQNPRHKITKRGQNVTFRCDPISEHNRLYWYRQTLGQGPEFLTYFQNEAQLEKSRLLSDRFSAERPKGSFSTLEIQRTEQGDSAMYLCASSLFLAGAADTQYFGPGTRLTVL.

The chain has TRBV7-8 and TRBJ2-2, with no clear D. Trimming stripped 4 bases from V and 5 bases from J, with 11 bases between. Germline V lookup: CDR1 SGHVS, CDR2 FQNEAQ. The CDR3 runs 14 residues. CDR3 DNA sequence: TGTGCCAGCAGCTCCCCGGGCCGAACCGGGGAGCTGTTTTTT. Its protein product is CASSSPGRTGELFF.

This clone was found once. V is TRBV28 and J is TRBJ1-1; D unresolved. V was trimmed by 5 bases and J by 6 bases, leaving 10 bases between them. In germline, CDR1 is MDHEN, CDR2 SYDVKM. The CDR3 sequence is 12 residues long. CDR3 bases: TGTGCCAGCAGTCGGATGTTGGCTGAAGCTTTCTTT. It is translated as CASSRMLAEAFF.